The 22 T cell receptor beta chains reported below all come from one sample, sequenced in a study of T cell responses to AZD1222 COVID-19 vaccine. The repertoire was sequenced with immunoSEQ multiplex PCR; TCRdb's copy has only in-frame clones and lacks some. The data show 240,000 or so clones, approximately 95% seen once. Sequencing was performed on peripheral blood, taken on day 0 of AZD1222 vaccination. The receptors were gathered from an adult in good health.

In the case of this clone: The same CDR3 is also encoded by other DNA sequences in this sample. The chain has TRBV19 and TRBJ2-5, with D tentatively TRBD1 or TRBD2 (5 bases each). Germline CDR1 is LNHDA and CDR2 is SQIVND (reference sequence). Trimming removed 1 base from V and 4 bases from J, with 7 bases in between. This CDR3 has 13 amino acids. DNA for the CDR3: TGTGCCAGTAGTATAGGTGGGGGAGAGACCCAGTACTTC. Its translation is CASSIGGGETQYF.

This chain uses TRBV12-3 or TRBV12-4 with TRBJ2-1, with D perhaps TRBD2 (6 bases). The CDR3 is made up of 13 amino acids. V lost 0 bases and J 10 bases, leaving 10 bases between the germline ends. CDR3 coding DNA: TGTGCCAGCAGTTTAGCCCTCGGGGGAGAGCAGTTCTTC. Its translation: CASSLALGGEQFF.

The chain employs TRBV30 and TRBJ1-5, with D possibly TRBD1 on 5 matching bases. The length of the CDR3 is 17 residues. Per the germline V gene, CDR1 is GTSNPN and CDR2 is SVGIG (reference sequence). Trimming removed 2 bases at V and 1 base at J, with 18 bases between. The CDR3 here is CAWSIRQDSRSNQPQHF. The CDR3 nucleotides read TGTGCCTGGAGTATCCGCCAAGACAGTAGGAGCAATCAGCCCCAGCATTTT. Combining the CDR3 with reference TRBV30 and TRBJ1-5 gives the whole variable domain SQTIHQWPATLVQPVGSPLSLECTVEGTSNPNLYWYRQAAGRGLQLLFYSVGIGQISSEVPQNLSASRPQDRQFILSSKKLLLSDSGFYLCAWSIRQDSRSNQPQHFGDGTRLSIL.

Turning to this clone: The same CDR3 is also encoded by other DNA sequences in this sample. CDR3 loop: CASSLTGEQYF. The DNA for the CDR3 is TGTGCCAGCAGCCTTACTGGGGAGCAGTACTTC. The chain carries TRBV28 and TRBJ2-7; D is unresolved. The germline V and J ends were trimmed by 6 bases and 7 bases, with 10 bases remaining between them. The CDR3 length is 11 residues. Germline CDR1 reads MDHEN; CDR2 reads SYDVKM.

The chain links TRBV11-2 to TRBJ1-5; D possibly corresponds to TRBD1 (6 bases). Germline assignment: CDR1 SGHAT and CDR2 FQNNGV. The CDR3 runs 14 residues. V was pared by 6 bases and J by 9 bases, with 18 bases between. For the CDR3, the DNA is TGTGCCAGCAGTATATCCGGGGGACATCTGCCCCAGCATTTT. This encodes CASSISGGHLPQHF.

This chain joins TRBV5-1 and TRBJ2-1; no reliable D call. CDR1 and CDR2 from the germline V gene are SGHRS and YFSETQ. V shed 4 bases and J shed 0 bases, with 11 bases lying between them. This CDR3 is built from 15 residues. The CDR3 DNA is TGCGCCAGCAGCGCAGAATTAAGCTCCTACAATGAGCAGTTCTTC. This gives the protein CASSAELSSYNEQFF.

This rearrangement joins TRBV5-1 to TRBJ2-7; 9 nucleotides align to TRBD1. The CDR3 extends over 14 amino acids. J was trimmed by 3 bases and V by 5 bases; bases with no gene match: 6. CDR1 SGHRS and CDR2 YFSETQ come from the germline V gene. CDR3 in DNA: TGCGCCAGCAGGTTCGGGACAGGGAGCTACGAGCAGTACTTC. Protein: CASRFGTGSYEQYF.

The sample holds one count of this clone. The genes are TRBV19 and TRBJ2-2; 10 bases match TRBD1. This CDR3 has 16 residues. The germline V gene encodes CDR1 LNHDA and CDR2 SQIVND (reference sequence). V trimming: 5 bases; J trimming: 2 bases; junction bases outside the gene matches: 5. Here the CDR3 reads CASSPRTGGNTGELFF. Written as DNA, the CDR3 is TGTGCCAGTAGTCCTCGGACAGGGGGAAACACCGGGGAGCTGTTTTTT.

This clone was seen a handful of times. The chain joins TRBV3-1 (or the pseudogene TRBV3-2) to TRBJ1-1; D uncertain. Germline CDR1 reads LGHDT; CDR2 reads YNNKEL (reference sequence). This CDR3 is 12 amino acids long. V was trimmed by 8 bases and J by 1 base, leaving 8 bases between them. The DNA of the CDR3 is TGTGCCAGCTCGGTAGCGAACACTGAAGCTTTCTTT. Residues: CASSVANTEAFF.

V gene TRBV10-2 combines with J gene TRBJ2-7; no firm D call. The V and J ends lost 3 bases and 3 bases respectively, with 6 bases between them. Germline CDR1 and CDR2: WSHSY and SAAADI. CDR3 length: 12 amino acids. CDR3 sequence (DNA): TGCGCCAGCAGTGAAGCCTACTACGAGCAGTACTTC. Protein sequence: CASSEAYYEQYF.

The gene calls are TRBV10-3 and TRBJ2-5; D remains ambiguous. The germline V gene encodes CDR1 ENHRY and CDR2 SYGVKD. Trimming stripped 5 bases from V and 1 base from J, with 8 bases between. The CDR3 totals 13 residues. This CDR3 reads CAISRATQETQYF. The CDR3 nucleotides are TGTGCCATCAGTAGAGCGACCCAAGAGACCCAGTACTTC.

This chain joins TRBV7-9 and TRBJ1-3; D remains unclear. The CDR3 contains 14 residues. Trimming took 2 bases from V and 0 from J, leaving 5 bases between them. Germline CDR1 SEHNR, CDR2 FQNEAQ (reference sequence). In nucleotides, the CDR3 is TGTGCCAGCAGCTTAAGTGGCTCTGGAAACACCATATATTTT. Amino acid sequence: CASSLSGSGNTIYF.

V and J are TRBV5-1 and TRBJ2-3; 8 positions agree with TRBD2. In germline, CDR1 is SGHRS, CDR2 YFSETQ. This CDR3 region has 15 residues. The V and J ends lost 2 bases and 0 bases, in that order; junction bases with no gene match: 2. CDR3 coding DNA: TGCGCCAGCAGCTTTAGCGGGGATAGCACAGATACGCAGTATTTT. This sequence encodes CASSFSGDSTDTQYF.

The chain has TRBV19 and TRBJ2-3; no firm D call. The CDR3 is 14 residues long. The germline V and J ends were trimmed by 1 base and 2 bases, with 7 bases remaining between them. The V gene's germline CDR1 is LNHDA and CDR2 SQIVND (reference sequence). In nucleotides, the CDR3 is TGTGCCAGTAGTATAGGCAGGTTCACAGATACGCAGTATTTT. Amino acids: CASSIGRFTDTQYF.

The chain couples TRBV19 to TRBJ2-1; TRBD1 aligns across 8 bases. Trimming took 9 bases from V and 5 from J; bases not matched to a gene: 9. Germline V gene sequence: CDR1 LNHDA, CDR2 SQIVND (reference sequence). The CDR3 spans 14 residues. The CDR3 loop reads CASSVGRGHNEQFF. DNA of the CDR3: TGTGCCAGCTCCGTGGGCAGGGGGCACAATGAGCAGTTCTTC.

This clone showed up just once. The chain employs TRBV2 and TRBJ1-6, with a weak D call TRBD1 (6 bases). CDR1 and CDR2 from the germline V gene are SNHLY and FYNNEI. CDR3 length: 15 residues. Trimming shortened V by 7 bases and J by 0 bases, and 10 bases separated the two germline ends. The CDR3 coding sequence is TGTGCCAGCACGTTCAGGGGCTCCTATAATTCACCCCTCCACTTT. Translated: CASTFRGSYNSPLHF.

The rearrangement links TRBV27 to TRBJ1-2; possible D gene TRBD1, 6 bases. Germline assignment: CDR1 MNHEY and CDR2 SMNVEV (reference sequence). V dropped 3 bases and J dropped 9 bases, with 11 bases sitting between them. The CDR3 contains 12 residues. CDR3 sequence (DNA): TGTGCCAGCAGTTTCCGGGGGCGAAGCTACACCTTC. It codes for CASSFRGRSYTF.

The chain carries TRBV2 and TRBJ2-7, with TRBD1 as a possible D gene (6 bases). V lost 5 bases and J lost 3, with 20 bases in between. Germline loops: CDR1 SNHLY, CDR2 FYNNEI. There are 16 residues in the CDR3. CDR3 coding DNA: TGTGCCAGCAGTCCCCTGGCATCTACAGGGAGCTACGAGCAGTACTTC. Translated: CASSPLASTGSYEQYF.

The chain uses TRBV14 and TRBJ1-2, with D unclear. The V gene lost 10 bases and the J gene lost 6 bases, with 15 bases spanning the gap. The CDR3 covers 12 residues. Per the germline V gene, CDR1 is SGHDN and CDR2 is FVKESK. CDR3 coding DNA: TGTGCCAACAGACCCAGTCACGATGGCTACACCTTC. Translating gives CANRPSHDGYTF.

The chain is built from TRBV6-2 or TRBV6-3 and TRBJ1-1; D remains unclear. In germline, CDR1 is MNHEY, CDR2 SVGEGT. The germline V and J ends were trimmed by 6 bases and 5 bases, with 19 bases remaining between them. This CDR3 region has 15 residues. CDR3 sequence: CASSRLAVSDTEAFF. For the CDR3, the DNA is TGTGCCAGCAGCCGATTGGCCGTCTCAGATACTGAAGCTTTCTTT.

The CDR3 protein is CASSIRSGAGEKLFF. CDR3 nucleotide sequence: TGCGCCAGCAGCATACGTTCGGGGGCAGGTGAAAAACTGTTTTTT. This rearrangement joins TRBV5-1 to TRBJ1-4; a possible D gene is TRBD1 (6 bases). This CDR3 has 15 amino acids. Germline V gene sequence: CDR1 SGHRS, CDR2 YFSETQ. The V end was cut by 4 bases, the J end by 7 bases, with 17 bases between.

The chain links TRBV27 to TRBJ1-1; D may be TRBD1 (6 bases). Trimming took off 2 bases at V and 7 bases at J, with 11 bases between the two ends. The CDR3 runs 13 residues. In germline, CDR1 is MNHEY, CDR2 SMNVEV (reference sequence). The CDR3 protein is CASSLRGSDEAFF. The CDR3 nucleotides read TGTGCCAGCAGTTTAAGGGGGTCCGATGAAGCTTTCTTT.